This T cell receptor beta chain was retrieved from a study of shared clonotypes between healthy human individuals. Study-level results: In general, naive subsets displayed greater estimated richness than memory subsets did.

The trim removed 3 bases at V and 0 bases at J, leaving 10 bases unmatched. Germline-derived CDR1 and CDR2 are SGHAT and FQNNGV. The CDR3 has 17 amino acids. The naive CD8 subset, CD45RO-negative cells positively selected for CCR7, excluded terminally differentiated effector memory CD45RA+ cells. As regards this clone: Its antigen is as yet unknown.

Generated by immunoSEQ multiplex PCR, the TCRdb table keeps only in-frame clones and is missing some. The sample consists of about 1.9 million clones, around 95% of them appearing once. The sequence was collected from a man younger than 35 in good health. Some clones in this sample may be carry-over from other donors' samples. Sequences were obtained from naive CD8+ T cells from PBMCs. The V call is TRBV11-2, the J call TRBJ2-7, with 8 positions matching TRBD2. The CDR3 loop reads CASSLGRLAYISYEQYF. Written as DNA, the CDR3 is TGTGCCAGCAGCTTGGGGCGACTAGCGTACATCTCCTACGAGCAGTACTTC.